This TCR beta chain emerged from a study of blood T cell repertoires in COVID-19. On the study more broadly: The United States, Italy and Spain were the sources of the acute and convalescent COVID-19 samples. The analysed material was cDNA or gDNA that came from T cells, B-cell-depleted T cells, or PBMCs.

Germline lookup yields CDR1 LGHNA and CDR2 YSLEER. V was pared by 1 base and J by 5 bases, with 7 bases between. This CDR3 region has 13 residues. In the original workflow: Researchers report that nucleated cell counts were estimated from reference gene primer amplification. Here immunoSEQ multiplex PCR was the method, and the copy in TCRdb shows in-frame clones only, minus some. The D gene and trimming were derived from the DNA, and the V and J assignments and clone size from that table. The sample contains 650,000 to 800,000 clones, approximately 90% of which appear only once. Sequences were obtained from peripheral blood. The chain carries TRBV4-3 and TRBJ2-3; no clear D. This sequence was found in a woman between 18 and 29 years old with acute or convalescent COVID-19. CDR3 coding DNA: TGCGCCAGCAGCCAAGCCCGAGGAGATACGCAGTATTTT. It codes for CASSQARGDTQYF.